A selection of T cell receptor beta chains follows, all from one sample in a study of T-cell memory formation after mild COVID-19. TCRdb passed the 5' RACE reads through MiXCR, listing each CDR3 protein once. The data hold 130,000 to 150,000 distinct CDR3 sequences, with 15% to 20% observed a single time. Material for sequencing was PBMCs or a T cell subset sorted from them (not recorded which). Every receptor here comes from an adult woman who had mild COVID-19 (a few samples of this study predate the infection). Cell type and time point are not known. Each CDR3 is given with its conserved first and last residue. A D gene is named only where the DNA matches it firmly. Some rows mark clone size as missing; the rest say once, few, many or name a class of expanded clone.

v_gene	j_gene	len	d_gene	abundance	CDR3aa	CDR3nt
TRBV5-6	TRBJ2-7	15	TRBD1	.	CASSLYGTESYEQYF	TGTGCCAGCAGCTTGTACGGGACAGAATCCTACGAGCAGTACTTC
TRBV12-3/TRBV12-4	TRBJ2-3	18	TRBD2	.	CASSPRLAGGRGTDTQYF	TGTGCCAGCAGTCCCCGGTTAGCGGGGGGGCGGGGCACAGATACGCAGTATTTT
TRBV6-5	TRBJ1-2	13	TRBD1	.	CASSLDRADGYTF	TGTGCCAGCAGCCTCGACAGGGCTGATGGCTACACCTTC
TRBV7-9	TRBJ1-6	14	TRBD1	.	CASSGQASNSPLHF	TGTGCCAGCAGCGGACAGGCGAGTAATTCACCCCTCCACTTT
TRBV30	TRBJ1-4	13	TRBD1	.	CAWNGQGGEKLFF	TGTGCCTGGAACGGACAGGGTGGCGAAAAACTGTTTTTT
TRBV7-9	TRBJ1-1	15	.	.	CASSLVGQKNTEAFF	TGTGCCAGCAGCTTAGTGGGGCAGAAGAACACTGAAGCTTTCTTT
TRBV30	TRBJ2-2	15	TRBD2	few	CAWSPGLANTGELFF	TGTGCCTGGAGTCCGGGACTAGCAAACACCGGGGAGCTGTTTTTT
TRBV6-1	TRBJ2-4	16	.	.	CASSASGTLAKNIQYF	TGTGCCAGCAGTGCGAGTGGGACCTTAGCCAAAAACATTCAGTACTTC
TRBV30	TRBJ2-3	12	.	.	CAWGVSTDTQYF	TGTGCCTGGGGGGTTAGCACAGATACGCAGTATTTT
TRBV5-1	TRBJ2-1	14	.	few	CASSLRSSYNEQFF	TGCGCCAGCAGCCTACGGAGCTCCTACAATGAGCAGTTCTTC
TRBV7-9	TRBJ2-7	14	TRBD1	few	CASSLAGQGIEQYF	TGTGCCAGCAGCTTAGCCGGACAGGGCATCGAGCAGTACTTC
TRBV20-1	TRBJ2-7	15	TRBD1	many	CSAQPIDRGAYEQYF	TGCAGTGCCCAACCCATAGACAGGGGGGCCTACGAGCAGTACTTC
TRBV12-3/TRBV12-4	TRBJ2-2	15	.	many	CASSISRSYTGELFF	TGTGCCAGCAGCATCAGTAGGAGTTACACCGGGGAGCTGTTTTTT
TRBV18	TRBJ2-1	14	.	.	CASSPQVPRNEQFF	TGTGCCAGCTCACCTCAGGTCCCCCGCAATGAGCAGTTCTTC
TRBV6-1	TRBJ2-7	13	TRBD1	.	CASRRTGRAEQYF	TGTGCCAGCAGAAGGACAGGGCGGGCCGAGCAGTACTTC
TRBV20-1	TRBJ2-6	15	.	few	CSANQKGTGANVLTF	TGCAGTGCTAATCAAAAGGGCACTGGGGCCAACGTCCTGACTTTC
TRBV12-3/TRBV12-4	TRBJ2-3	14	TRBD2	few	CASSRDYHTDTQYF	TGTGCCAGCAGCCGGGACTATCACACAGATACGCAGTATTTT
TRBV3-2	TRBJ2-1	22	.	many	CASSQHYLKEREFCPIHNEQFF	TGTGCCAGCAGCCAACACTACCTTAAGGAGCGGGAGTTTTGTCCCATCCACAATGAGCAGTTCTTC
TRBV3-1	TRBJ1-1	14	TRBD1	.	CASSLGQEHTEAFF	TGTGCCAGCAGCCTCGGACAGGAGCACACTGAAGCTTTCTTT
TRBV19	TRBJ2-1	14	.	.	CASNPGGTDNEQFF	TGTGCCAGTAACCCGGGGGGCACCGACAATGAGCAGTTCTTC
TRBV7-6	TRBJ2-3	16	TRBD2	many	CASSLRGAGVTDTQYF	TGTGCCAGCAGCTTAAGGGGCGCGGGGGTGACAGATACGCAGTATTTT
TRBV4-1	TRBJ2-2	17	TRBD2	.	CASSQPLAGGNTGELFF	TGCGCCAGCAGCCAGCCCCTAGCGGGGGGAAACACCGGGGAGCTGTTTTTT
TRBV4-1	TRBJ2-7	15	.	few	CASSHRPPTDYEQYF	TGCGCCAGCAGCCACCGTCCTCCTACGGACTACGAGCAGTACTTC
TRBV13	TRBJ2-7	14	TRBD1	few	CASSSGQQSYEQYF	TGTGCCAGCAGCTCGGGACAGCAATCCTACGAGCAGTACTTC
TRBV29-1	TRBJ2-7	16	.	few	CSVEETKAGIFYEQYF	TGCAGCGTTGAAGAGACAAAGGCAGGGATCTTCTACGAGCAGTACTTC
TRBV6-2/TRBV6-3	TRBJ1-6	15	TRBD1	.	CASSYSTQGNSPLHF	TGTGCCAGCAGTTACTCGACACAGGGGAATTCACCCCTCCACTTT
TRBV20-1	TRBJ1-2	13	TRBD1	few	CSVMDRGNYGYTF	TGCAGTGTCATGGACAGGGGCAACTATGGCTACACCTTC
TRBV27	TRBJ2-5	15	.	few	CASSLLGAAEETQYF	TGTGCCAGCAGTTTACTGGGGGCCGCGGAAGAGACCCAGTACTTC
TRBV7-8	TRBJ1-5	13	.	.	CASSTTTDQPQHF	TGTGCCAGCAGCACCACGACAGATCAGCCCCAGCATTTT
TRBV11-1	TRBJ2-7	12	.	many	CASSLGTYEQYF	TGTGCCAGCAGCCTCGGGACCTACGAGCAGTACTTC
TRBV25-1	TRBJ2-2	16	TRBD2	many	CASTPASGGATGELFF	TGTGCCAGCACCCCGGCAAGCGGGGGGGCGACCGGGGAGCTGTTTTTT
TRBV3-1	TRBJ2-7	11	.	many	CASSLYREVYF	TGTGCCAGCAGCCTCTACAGGGAGGTCTACTTC
TRBV20-1	TRBJ2-3	17	TRBD2	.	CSAKVSGARGGRDTQYF	TGCAGTGCGAAAGTTTCGGGTGCGCGGGGGGGCCGGGATACGCAGTATTTT
TRBV18	TRBJ1-1	13	.	few	CASSPIQNTEAFF	TGTGCCAGCTCACCAATACAGAACACTGAAGCTTTCTTT
TRBV3-1	TRBJ2-6	15	.	once	CASSRTGHGANVLTF	TGTGCCAGCAGCCGTACAGGGCATGGGGCCAACGTCCTGACTTTC
TRBV20-1	TRBJ2-5	12	.	few	CSARDVEITQYF	TGCAGTGCTAGAGATGTGGAGATCACCCAGTACTTC
TRBV4-3	TRBJ2-5	15	TRBD2	.	CASSPGRSGGETQYF	TGCGCCAGCAGCCCCGGTCGGAGCGGGGGGGAGACCCAGTACTTC
TRBV7-8	TRBJ2-1	17	.	.	CASSLVPPGDPFNEQFF	TGTGCCAGCAGCTTAGTCCCCCCGGGGGACCCGTTTAATGAGCAGTTCTTC
TRBV7-9	TRBJ1-5	12	.	few	CASSLSRQPQHF	TGTGCCAGCAGCTTATCACGCCAGCCCCAGCATTTT
TRBV20-1	TRBJ2-1	19	.	few	CSARATFKPGLGSYNEQFF	TGCAGTGCTAGAGCCACTTTTAAACCGGGACTGGGCTCCTACAATGAGCAGTTCTTC
TRBV2	TRBJ2-7	13	TRBD2	.	CASRTSGAYEQYF	TGTGCCAGCAGGACTAGCGGGGCCTACGAGCAGTACTTC
TRBV12-3/TRBV12-4	TRBJ2-4	13	.	few	CASSFAERDIQYF	TGTGCCAGCAGTTTTGCGGAGCGAGACATTCAGTACTTC
TRBV12-3/TRBV12-4	TRBJ1-6	16	.	many	CASSLNAGRPNSPLHF	TGTGCCAGCAGTTTAAATGCGGGGCGGCCTAATTCACCCCTCCACTTT
TRBV5-1	TRBJ2-7	15	TRBD1	many	CASSLDGTANYEQYF	TGCGCCAGCAGCTTGGACGGGACAGCCAACTACGAGCAGTACTTC
TRBV20-1	TRBJ1-1	12	TRBD1	.	CSAETGGTEAFF	TGCAGTGCTGAAACAGGGGGCACTGAAGCTTTCTTT
TRBV10-3	TRBJ2-4	18	TRBD1	few	CAISEASGTGRAKNIQYF	TGTGCCATCAGTGAGGCCAGCGGGACAGGGAGGGCCAAAAACATTCAGTACTTC